One and the same sample provided the 14 T cell receptor beta chains below, sequenced in a study of human T cells and chemical hapten exposure. Documented time point: pre-sensitization, week 0. Treatment in this sample: therapeutic diphenylcyclopropenone sensitization with weekly scalp DPC. TCRdb reprocessed the RACE reads with MiXCR, giving one entry per CDR3 protein. Among about 260,000 distinct CDR3 sequences listed, around 9.3% were seen once. Sequencing used whole blood, obtained in connection with sensitization to the hapten diphenylcyclopropenone (DPC). These receptors all come from a woman in her thirties or forties with alopecia areata. Some clones in this sample may be carry-over from other donors' samples.

The chain combines TRBV10-3 with TRBJ1-5; 7 nucleotides match TRBD1. The CDR3 sequence is 16 residues long. Germline trimming cut 3 bases from V and 2 bases from J; bases unmatched to any gene: 7. Germline V gives CDR1 ENHRY, CDR2 SYGVKD. The CDR3 DNA reads as TGTGCCATCAGTGACTCAGACAGGGCGGGCAATCAGCCCCAGCATTTT. It is translated as CAISDSDRAGNQPQHF.

The CDR3 region has the DNA TGTGCCAGCAGTCCCTTCAGCGGGAGGTTTCTAACGCCAGATACGCAGTATTTT. It specifies CASSPFSGRFLTPDTQYF. V usage is TRBV6-6 and J usage is TRBJ2-3; 9 nucleotides match TRBD2. This CDR3 is built from 18 residues. Germline V gene data show CDR1 as MNHNY and CDR2 as SVGAGI (reference sequence). After removal of 5 bases from V and 4 bases from J, the junction contained 16 bases not matched to a gene.

This clonotype was counted ten times or more. The V call is TRBV6-2 or TRBV6-3, the J call TRBJ2-5; the D is unclear. V was pared by 6 bases and J by 4 bases, with 12 bases between. This CDR3 comprises 13 residues. Looked up from germline, CDR1 is MNHEY and CDR2 is SVGEGT. CDR3 residues: CASRPGPSETQYF. The CDR3 DNA is TGTGCCAGCAGACCCGGACCGTCAGAGACCCAGTACTTC.

The chain couples TRBV5-1 to TRBJ2-4; 8 bases line up with TRBD2. Germline values: CDR1 SGHRS, CDR2 YFSETQ. The V gene end was trimmed by 0 bases and the J gene end by 2 bases; junction bases not matched to a gene: 7. The CDR3 is 17 residues long. CDR3 in DNA: TGCGCCAGCAGCTTGGTACCAGCGGGAGAACCCAAAAACATTCAGTACTTC. Its protein product is CASSLVPAGEPKNIQYF.

This clonotype has more than one count but fewer than ten. CDR3 amino acids: CASSVTSRGLSHSPLHF. CDR3 DNA: TGTGCCAGCAGTGTAACCTCTAGGGGGCTGAGCCATTCACCCCTCCACTTT. The chain employs TRBV27 and TRBJ1-6, with 7 bases identical to TRBD1. J lost 8 bases, V lost 5 bases, and 15 bases had no gene match. Germline assignment: CDR1 MNHEY and CDR2 SMNVEV (reference sequence). CDR3 size: 17 residues.

This clonotype was recorded a few times. The rearrangement links TRBV7-9 to TRBJ2-1, with TRBD1 identical over 7 bases. The germline gives CDR1 SEHNR, CDR2 FQNEAQ (reference sequence). The CDR3 extends over 14 amino acids. The V segment lost 5 bases and the J segment 10 bases; nucleotides outside the gene matches: 11. CDR3 in DNA: TGTGCCAGCAGCATAATGACAGGGCGCCCCGAGCAGTTCTTC. Amino acid sequence: CASSIMTGRPEQFF.

The rearrangement joins TRBV5-1 to TRBJ2-1, with no clear D. In germline, CDR1 is SGHRS, CDR2 YFSETQ. Trimming stripped 0 bases from V and 3 bases from J, with 10 bases between. The CDR3 contains 15 residues. For the CDR3, the DNA is TGCGCCAGCAGCTTGGGTAGTACTATCTACAATGAGCAGTTCTTC. Protein product: CASSLGSTIYNEQFF.

Many counts were recorded for this clonotype. This sequence joins TRBV7-2 and TRBJ2-1; tentatively, D is TRBD2 (6 bases). This CDR3 has 15 residues. Trimming took off 1 base at V and 8 bases at J, with 15 bases between the two ends. In germline, CDR1 is SGHTA, CDR2 FQGNSA. CDR3 bases: TGTGCCAGCAGCTTAGGCGGGGCTAGTTCCTATGAGCAGTTCTTC. Amino acids: CASSLGGASSYEQFF. Together with reference TRBV7-2 and TRBJ2-1, the CDR3 gives the full variable domain: GAGVSQSPSNKVTEKGKDVELRCDPISGHTALYWYRQSLGQGLEFLIYFQGNSAPDKSGLPSDRFSAERTGGSVSTLTIQRTQQEDSAVYLCASSLGGASSYEQFFGPGTRLTVL.

The chain carries TRBV9 and TRBJ1-3, with D unresolved. Per the germline V gene, CDR1 is SGDLS and CDR2 is YYNGEE. The CDR3 consists of 13 residues. V was pared by 6 bases and J by 6 bases, with 13 bases between. CDR3 amino acids: CASIVEDKNTIYF. For the CDR3, the DNA is TGTGCCAGCATCGTCGAAGATAAAAACACCATATATTTT. The complete variable domain, with remaining parts taken from reference TRBV9 and TRBJ1-3, reads DSGVTQTPKHLITATGQRVTLRCSPRSGDLSVYWYQQSLDQGLQFLIQYYNGEERAKGNILERFSAQQFPDLHSELNLSSLELGDSALYFCASIVEDKNTIYFGEGSWLTVV.

The chain joins TRBV4-3 to TRBJ2-3; 8 nucleotides match TRBD2. The CDR3 is made up of 15 amino acids. Looked up from germline, CDR1 is LGHNA and CDR2 is YSLEER. Trimming cost V 1 base and J 5 bases; bases outside gene matches: 5. The CDR3 reads CASSQGRAGVDTQYF. CDR3 bases: TGCGCCAGCAGCCAAGGCAGAGCGGGGGTAGATACGCAGTATTTT.

The chain joins TRBV6-1 to TRBJ1-5; D perhaps matches TRBD1 (6 bases). CDR1 MNHNS and CDR2 SASEGT come from the germline V gene. The CDR3 loop spans 13 amino acids. V was pared by 5 bases and J by 6 bases, with 11 bases between. The CDR3 region is CASSLQGAQPQHF. CDR3 coding DNA: TGTGCCAGCAGTCTACAGGGAGCTCAGCCCCAGCATTTT.

CDR3 in DNA: TGTGCCAGCAGGCCTATATTACTAGCGGGAAATGAGCAGTTCTTC. The encoded protein is CASRPILLAGNEQFF. The chain couples TRBV6-5 to TRBJ2-1; 10 positions agree with TRBD2. The V gene end was trimmed by 6 bases and the J gene end by 7 bases; junction bases not matched to a gene: 9. CDR3 length equals 15 residues. Looked up from germline, CDR1 is MNHEY and CDR2 is SVGAGI.

The chain has TRBV7-8 and TRBJ1-3, with D tentatively TRBD1 (5 bases). CDR3 length: 15 residues. The germline V gene has CDR1 SGHVS and CDR2 FQNEAQ. V was clipped by 0 bases and J by 3 bases, with 9 bases between them. CDR3 sequence reads: CASSLAGALGNTIYF. Written as DNA, the CDR3 is TGTGCCAGCAGCTTAGCAGGGGCTCTTGGAAACACCATATATTTT.

The chain is built from TRBV27 and TRBJ1-5; D is unresolved. V lost 2 bases, J lost 7 bases, and 9 bases lay in between. CDR1 is MNHEY, CDR2 SMNVEV, per germline (reference sequence). The CDR3 is made up of 13 amino acids. CDR3 protein: CASSLRISQPQHF. The CDR3 DNA is TGTGCCAGCAGTTTACGGATTTCCCAGCCCCAGCATTTT.